The clone carrying this T cell receptor beta chain turned up a few times. These data are taken from a study of blood T cells in healthy people across ages. PBMCs were isolated at a quantity of at least 7 million per sample. For the second PCR, which ran for about 6 to 11 cycles, a sample-barcoded 5' primer and a J-beta primer mix were used. A single record per CDR3 protein comes from TCRdb applying MiXCR to the 5' RACE reads. Of roughly 1.9 million distinct CDR3 sequences in the sample, roughly two fifths are singletons; the top ten hold under 30%. This CDR3 comprises 14 residues. Trimming shortened V by 0 bases and J by 2 bases, and 7 bases separated the two germline ends. In germline, CDR1 is SEHNR, CDR2 FQNEAQ (reference sequence).

V and J are TRBV7-9 and TRBJ2-5, with D possibly matching TRBD1 (5 bases). This receptor was identified in a human donor in good health. Material for sequencing was blood. CDR3 in DNA: TGTGCCAGCAGCTTAGCGACAGCACAAGAGACCCAGTACTTC. Protein product: CASSLATAQETQYF.